These 26 T cell receptor beta chains came from one sample sequenced in a study of control samples from healthy donors and cancer patients. Some clones are missing from TCRdb's copy, which holds only in-frame ones; the method was immunoSEQ multiplex PCR. The sample includes about 120,000 clones, 75% to 95% seen only once; the top ten take roughly 2.5%. The sample consisted of blood. The receptors were sampled from a man aged 35-49 years in good health.

This chain joins TRBV6-1 and TRBJ1-5, with D maybe TRBD1 (6 bases). The germline V and J ends were trimmed by 4 bases and 6 bases, with 19 bases remaining between them. The germline V gene encodes CDR1 MNHNS and CDR2 SASEGT. The CDR3 is 16 amino acids. In DNA form, the CDR3 reads TGTGCCAGCAGTGTTTTGACAGGTTCGGTCTCTCAGCCCCAGCATTTT. Translation gives CASSVLTGSVSQPQHF.

The CDR3 sequence: CASSRSGGSYNEQFF. In DNA form, the CDR3 reads TGTGCCAGCTCACGTAGCGGGGGATCTTACAATGAGCAGTTCTTC. This sequence joins TRBV18 and TRBJ2-1, with 9 positions matching TRBD2. V was clipped by 4 bases and J by 4 bases; unmatched bases: 5. Looked up from germline, CDR1 is KGHSH and CDR2 is LQKENI. The CDR3 totals 15 residues.

This clone was recorded a few times. V gene TRBV27 combines with J gene TRBJ1-6, with 11 bases aligning to TRBD1. Looked up from germline, CDR1 is MNHEY and CDR2 is SMNVEV (reference sequence). V was clipped by 2 bases and J by 9 bases; unmatched bases: 6. The CDR3 covers 16 residues. As DNA, the CDR3 is TGTGCCAGCAGTTTAGTTGGGACAGGGGGTTTTTCACCCCTCCACTTT. This gives the protein CASSLVGTGGFSPLHF.

The genes are TRBV2 and TRBJ1-5, with 8 positions matching TRBD1. Germline CDR1 SNHLY, CDR2 FYNNEI. CDR3 length: 15 amino acids. V trimming: 5 bases; J trimming: 4 bases; junction bases outside the gene matches: 7. CDR3 sequence reads: CASSPLRTGNQPQHF. CDR3 DNA sequence: TGTGCCAGCAGTCCCCTCCGGACAGGGAATCAGCCCCAGCATTTT.

V is TRBV5-5 and J is TRBJ2-7; TRBD1 or TRBD2 may be the D gene (5 bases each). The CDR3 is 15 residues long. The V and J ends lost 0 bases and 4 bases respectively, with 14 bases between them. Germline assignment: CDR1 SGHKS and CDR2 YYEKEE (reference sequence). This CDR3 reads CASSLGGSNAYEQYF. DNA of the CDR3: TGTGCCAGCAGCTTGGGGGGGTCAAACGCTTACGAGCAGTACTTC. The full variable domain, completed using reference TRBV5-5 and TRBJ2-7, is DAGVTQSPTHLIKTRGQQVTLRCSPISGHKSVSWYQQVLGQGPQFIFQYYEKEERGRGNFPDRFSARQFPNYSSELNVNALLLGDSALYLCASSLGGSNAYEQYFGPGTRLTVT.

The rearrangement joins TRBV19 to TRBJ1-2; D gene unclear. Germline CDR1 LNHDA, CDR2 SQIVND (reference sequence). Trimming stripped 4 bases from V and 6 bases from J, with 18 bases between. CDR3 length: 15 residues. The CDR3 is CASSKEAESKDGYTF. CDR3 DNA sequence: TGTGCCAGTAGTAAAGAGGCGGAATCCAAGGATGGCTACACCTTC.

The V and J genes are TRBV12-5 and TRBJ1-3; D is unclear. V gave up 5 bases and J gave up 0 bases, with 11 bases separating them. Germline V CDR1 and CDR2: LGHNT, FRNRAP. This CDR3 is built from 15 residues. The CDR3 DNA reads TGTGCTAGTGGTCGGACGGCGAGCTCTGGAAACACCATATATTTT. Protein sequence: CASGRTASSGNTIYF.

J is TRBJ2-1 and V is TRBV9; 10 bases are shared with TRBD2. CDR1 and CDR2 from the germline V gene are SGDLS and YYNGEE. The CDR3 runs to 16 residues. V shed 4 bases, J shed 9 bases, and the junction held 13 bases outside the gene matches. The DNA of the CDR3 is TGTGCCAGCAGCCATCCCAGCGGGGGGGCTTTATGTGAGCAGTTCTTC. Translated, it gives CASSHPSGGALCEQFF.

The rearrangement joins TRBV4-1 to TRBJ1-2; weak D call: TRBD1 (5 bases). The CDR3 covers 14 residues. The germline V and J ends were trimmed by 4 bases and 8 bases, with 17 bases remaining between them. Germline-derived CDR1 and CDR2 are MGHRA and YSYEKL. The CDR3 protein is CASSLIQGSRGYTF. The DNA of the CDR3 is TGCGCCAGCAGCCTAATCCAGGGATCTCGCGGCTACACCTTC.

V is TRBV2 and J is TRBJ1-1; the D is unclear. Trimming removed 6 bases at V and 0 bases at J, with 17 bases between. Germline V lookup: CDR1 SNHLY, CDR2 FYNNEI. The CDR3 is 16 amino acids. Here the CDR3 DNA reads TGTGCCAGCAGGGCCTTCGGCAGGAGAATGAACACTGAAGCTTTCTTT. The encoded protein is CASRAFGRRMNTEAFF.

This clone was observed once. The CDR3: CAWSVMVVGQETQYF. The CDR3 nucleotides are TGTGCCTGGAGTGTAATGGTCGTTGGCCAAGAGACCCAGTACTTC. The V gene is TRBV30, the J gene TRBJ2-5; D is unresolved. V was pared by 0 bases and J by 1 base, with 12 bases between. The CDR3 has 15 amino acids. Germline V CDR1 and CDR2: GTSNPN, SVGIG (reference sequence).

With regard to this clone: Other DNA sequences from this sample encode an identical CDR3 as well. This chain links TRBV12-3 or TRBV12-4 with TRBJ2-5; D is possibly TRBD1 (6 bases). The CDR3 runs to 13 residues. V lost 5 bases and J lost 4, with 11 bases in between. The CDR3 region is CASSPPGVETQYF. CDR3 bases: TGTGCCAGCAGTCCCCCAGGGGTAGAGACCCAGTACTTC.

The chain is built from TRBV6-5 and TRBJ2-7, with 7 nucleotides matching TRBD2. CDR1 and CDR2 from the germline V gene are MNHEY and SVGAGI. The CDR3 is made up of 14 amino acids. Trimming at V came to 4 bases and at J to 1 base, leaving 4 bases not matched to a gene. This CDR3 reads CASSSPGGSYEQYF. The CDR3 DNA is TGTGCCAGCAGTTCCCCGGGGGGATCCTACGAGCAGTACTTC.

V usage is TRBV19 and J usage is TRBJ1-6; maybe TRBD1 (6 bases). Trimming stripped 3 bases from V and 7 bases from J, with 10 bases between. The CDR3 length is 14 residues. Germline-derived CDR1 and CDR2 are LNHDA and SQIVND (reference sequence). CDR3 DNA: TGTGCCAGTAGTATGGGACACCGAAATTCACCCCTCCACTTT. Translating gives CASSMGHRNSPLHF. Looking up the rest from reference TRBV19 and TRBJ1-6 gives the full variable domain: DGGITQSPKYLFRKEGQNVTLSCEQNLNHDAMYWYRQDPGQGLRLIYYSQIVNDFQKGDIAEGYSVSREKKESFPLTVTSAQKNPTAFYLCASSMGHRNSPLHFGNGTRLTVT.

The chain recombines TRBV6-1 with TRBJ2-5, with D unclear. CDR1 and CDR2 (germline): MNHNS, SASEGT. There are 15 residues in the CDR3. V was clipped by 3 bases and J by 1 base, with 12 bases between them. This chain's CDR3 is CASSDPPMAQETQYF. CDR3 nucleotide sequence: TGTGCCAGCAGTGATCCCCCAATGGCCCAAGAGACCCAGTACTTC.

The chain recombines TRBV5-5 with TRBJ2-5, with D possibly called TRBD1 or TRBD2 (7 bases each). The V gene lost 1 base and the J gene lost 4 bases, with 17 bases spanning the gap. Germline loops: CDR1 SGHKS, CDR2 YYEKEE (reference sequence). This CDR3 has 16 residues. For the CDR3, the DNA is TGTGCCAGCAGCTTGTGGGGAGGGGGCAGGGGAGAGACCCAGTACTTC. It yields the protein CASSLWGGGRGETQYF.

V usage is TRBV7-6 and J usage is TRBJ2-7; the D gene is possibly TRBD2 (5 bases). Germline V CDR1 and CDR2: SGHVS, FNYEAQ. V lost 4 bases and J lost 1, with 8 bases in between. CDR3 length: 13 amino acids. Written as DNA, the CDR3 is TGTGCCAGCAGCTCGCCGGGGTCCTACGAGCAGTACTTC. Encoded protein: CASSSPGSYEQYF.

This chain connects TRBV3-1 (or the pseudogene TRBV3-2) to TRBJ2-1; no clear D gene. V was shortened by 1 base and J by 6 bases, with 7 bases between the two germline ends. Germline-derived CDR1 and CDR2 are LGHDT and YNNKEL (reference sequence). This CDR3 contains 13 residues. The CDR3 region has the DNA TGTGCCAGCAGCCAAGCGGCTGGCAATGAGCAGTTCTTC. Translating it yields CASSQAAGNEQFF.

This chain uses TRBV28 with TRBJ2-3; D ambiguous. The CDR3 loop spans 16 amino acids. V was shortened by 6 bases and J by 6 bases, with 22 bases between the two germline ends. CDR1 is MDHEN, CDR2 SYDVKM, per germline. The CDR3 spells CASSQRWGGLMDTQYF. CDR3 DNA sequence: TGTGCCAGCAGCCAACGGTGGGGTGGCCTTATGGATACGCAGTATTTT. Full variable domain (missing parts from reference TRBV28 and TRBJ2-3): DVKVTQSSRYLVKRTGEKVFLECVQDMDHENMFWYRQDPGLGLRLIYFSYDVKMKEKGDIPEGYSVSREKKERFSLILESASTNQTSMYLCASSQRWGGLMDTQYFGPGTRLTVL.

This clone occurred a few times. CDR3 coding DNA: TGTGCCAGCAGCTTTACGGTCGACGAGCAGTACTTC. Translated, it gives CASSFTVDEQYF. This chain uses TRBV5-6 with TRBJ2-7; D gene unclear. This CDR3 comprises 12 residues. Per germline, CDR1 SGHDT and CDR2 YYEEEE. Trimming removed 2 bases from V and 5 bases from J, with 8 bases in between.

V and J are TRBV2 and TRBJ2-7, with D perhaps TRBD1 or TRBD2 (5 bases each). CDR1 is SNHLY and CDR2 is FYNNEI in the germline V gene. V was cut by 3 bases and J by 7 bases, with 19 bases left in between. This CDR3 is 15 amino acids long. CDR3: CASSDVPGRTGEQYF. The CDR3 DNA is TGTGCCAGCAGTGACGTCCCGGGGCGAACGGGGGAGCAGTACTTC.

The rearrangement uses TRBV21-1 and TRBJ2-5. TRBV21-1 is recorded as a pseudogene. The CDR3 is 14 residues long. CDR3 residues: CASSKGQGGETQYF. The CDR3 nucleotides read TGTGCCAGCAGCAAAGGCCAGGGCGGGGAGACCCAGTACTTC.

The rearrangement joins TRBV7-8 to TRBJ1-5; D might be TRBD1 (6 bases). There are 17 residues in the CDR3. Trimming cost V 1 base and J 1 base, with 14 bases left between them. Per the germline V gene, CDR1 is SGHVS and CDR2 is FQNEAQ. The DNA of the CDR3 is TGTGCCAGCAGCTTAGTGGTCGCCCAGGGGAGCAATCAGCCCCAGCATTTT. Amino acids: CASSLVVAQGSNQPQHF.

The chain carries TRBV27 and TRBJ2-6, with 10 positions matching TRBD1. V lost 4 bases to trimming and J lost 0 bases; unmatched junction nucleotides: 3. The germline CDR1 and CDR2 sequences are MNHEY and SMNVEV (reference sequence). The CDR3 contains 17 residues. The DNA for the CDR3 is TGTGCCAGCAGTTCCCGGGACAGGGGCTCTGGGGCCAACGTCCTGACTTTC. This gives the protein CASSSRDRGSGANVLTF.

The genes are TRBV12-3 or TRBV12-4 and TRBJ2-3; D is unresolved. This CDR3 comprises 11 residues. The V end lost 9 bases, the J end lost 5 bases, and 9 bases lay between the germline ends. The CDR3 region is CASSYLDTQYF. CDR3 nucleotide sequence: TGTGCCAGTTCATACCTAGATACGCAGTATTTT.

This clone was picked up one time. This sequence joins TRBV5-1 and TRBJ1-2; tentative D call: TRBD1 (5 bases). Germline V CDR1 and CDR2: SGHRS, YFSETQ. This CDR3 is built from 12 residues. V was cut by 4 bases and J by 4 bases, with 8 bases left in between. As DNA, the CDR3 is TGCGCCAGCAGCAAGGACATCTATGGCTACACCTTC. This codes for CASSKDIYGYTF.